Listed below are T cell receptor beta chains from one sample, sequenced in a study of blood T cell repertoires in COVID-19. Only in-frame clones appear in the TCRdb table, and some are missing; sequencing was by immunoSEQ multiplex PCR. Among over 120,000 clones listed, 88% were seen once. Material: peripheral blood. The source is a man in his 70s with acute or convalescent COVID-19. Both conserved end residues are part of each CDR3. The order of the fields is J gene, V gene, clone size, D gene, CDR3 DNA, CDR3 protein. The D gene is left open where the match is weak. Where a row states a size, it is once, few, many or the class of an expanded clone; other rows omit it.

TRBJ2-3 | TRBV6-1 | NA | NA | TGTGCCAGCAGTGAAAGACTCAAATTCACAGATACGCAGTATTTT | CASSERLKFTDTQYF
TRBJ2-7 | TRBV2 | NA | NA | TGTGCCAGCAGTGTCATGTACGAGCAGTACTTC | CASSVMYEQYF
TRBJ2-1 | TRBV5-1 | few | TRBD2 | TGCGCCAGCAGCTTGAGTAGCGGGGGGTACAATGAGCAGTTCTTC | CASSLSSGGYNEQFF
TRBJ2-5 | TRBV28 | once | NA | TGTGCCAGCAGTTTCCTTGTCGGAGGGGATGATGAAGAGACCCAGTACTTC | CASSFLVGGDDEETQYF
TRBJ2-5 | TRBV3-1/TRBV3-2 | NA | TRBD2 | TGTGCCAGCAGCCAAGATAATGCGGGGGGTACCAAAGAGACCCAGTACTTC | CASSQDNAGGTKETQYF
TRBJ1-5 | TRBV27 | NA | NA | TGTGCCAGCAGACCGGACAGCTCCCGAGGGCCCCAGCATTTT | CASRPDSSRGPQHF
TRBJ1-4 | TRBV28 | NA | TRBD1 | TGTGCCAGCAGCGGGACAGGGTCGATTGCAACTAATGAAAAACTGTTTTTT | CASSGTGSIATNEKLFF
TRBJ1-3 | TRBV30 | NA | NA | TGTGCCTTCAAGCGCTCTGGAAACACCATATATTTT | CAFKRSGNTIYF
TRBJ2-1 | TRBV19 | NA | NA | TGTGCCAGTAGGCCGGGACATCCCTACAATGAGCAGTTCTTC | CASRPGHPYNEQFF
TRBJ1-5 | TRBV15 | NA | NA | TGTGCCACCAGCAGAGAAAAATCCGCAGGGGCTAATCAGCCCCAGCATTTT | CATSREKSAGANQPQHF
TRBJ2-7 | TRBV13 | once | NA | TGTGCCAGCAGCCCACTCCTCCTGGACAGCCTTTCCGAGCAGTACTTC | CASSPLLLDSLSEQYF
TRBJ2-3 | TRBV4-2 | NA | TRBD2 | TGTGCCAGCAGCCAAACCACTAGCGGGAGAAGAGATACGCAGTATTTT | CASSQTTSGRRDTQYF
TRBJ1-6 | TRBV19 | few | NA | TGTGCCAGTAGTTTACTCTCCTATAATTCACCCCTCCACTTT | CASSLLSYNSPLHF
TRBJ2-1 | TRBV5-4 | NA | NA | TGTGCCAGCAGCTCCTGGTCCACCGGTAATGAGCAGTTCTTC | CASSSWSTGNEQFF
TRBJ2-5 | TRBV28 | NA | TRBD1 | TGTGCCAGCACCCTACCTGGGACAGGGTACCAAGAGACCCAGTACTTC | CASTLPGTGYQETQYF
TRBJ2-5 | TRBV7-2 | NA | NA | TGTGCCAGCAGCTTACATCGACCGGGGACCCAGTACTTC | CASSLHRPGTQYF
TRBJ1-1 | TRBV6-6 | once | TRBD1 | TGTGCCAGCAGGGGACAGGCAGCATCCTCTACGGCTTTCTTT | CASRGQAASSTAFF
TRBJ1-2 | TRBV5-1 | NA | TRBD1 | TGCGCCAGCAGCTCTCGGAACCTACAGGGGGGCTACACCTTC | CASSSRNLQGGYTF
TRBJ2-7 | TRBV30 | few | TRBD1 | TGTGCCTGGAGCCGACAGGGGGCCGGGTACGAGCAGTACTTC | CAWSRQGAGYEQYF
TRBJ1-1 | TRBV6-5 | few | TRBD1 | TGTGCCAGCAGTCGACAGGGGGCGTGGACTGAAGCTTTCTTT | CASSRQGAWTEAFF
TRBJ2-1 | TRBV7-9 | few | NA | TGTGCCAGCAGCTTAGATCAGCGCTACAATGAGCAGTTCTTC | CASSLDQRYNEQFF
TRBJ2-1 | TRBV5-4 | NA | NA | TGTGCCAGCAGCTTATATTGGAGTCCGCAGGGCGGTTCCTACAATGAGCAGTTCTTC | CASSLYWSPQGGSYNEQFF
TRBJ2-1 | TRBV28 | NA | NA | TGTGCCAGCAGCGAAACCAGCGGAAGCTCCTACAATGAGCAGTTCTTC | CASSETSGSSYNEQFF
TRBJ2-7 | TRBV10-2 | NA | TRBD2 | TGCGCCAGCAAACCGGGACTAGCGGGAGATCGTCCCTACGAGCAGTACTTC | CASKPGLAGDRPYEQYF
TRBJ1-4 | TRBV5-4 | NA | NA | TGTGCCAGCAGCGTAAAACAGGTTAATGAAAAACTGTTTTTT | CASSVKQVNEKLFF
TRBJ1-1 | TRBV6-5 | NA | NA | TGTGCCAGCAGCCCCGGGACAAGGAACACTGAAGCTTTCTTT | CASSPGTRNTEAFF
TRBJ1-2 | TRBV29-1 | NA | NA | TGCAGCGTCAAACAGTCCTCTCGGCGAGCGGACTATGGCTACACCTTC | CSVKQSSRRADYGYTF
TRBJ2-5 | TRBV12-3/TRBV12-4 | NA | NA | TGTGCCAGCAGTTGGGGGCCGGAGACCCAGTACTTC | CASSWGPETQYF
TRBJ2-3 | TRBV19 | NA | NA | TGTGCCAGTAGTCCGGTTCGGGACACAGATACGCAGTATTTT | CASSPVRDTDTQYF
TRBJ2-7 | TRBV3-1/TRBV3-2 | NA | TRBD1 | TGTGCCAGCAGCCAACCGGGACAGGGCTTCTACGAGCAGTACTTC | CASSQPGQGFYEQYF
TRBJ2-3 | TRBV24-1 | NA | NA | TGTGCCACCAGTACCTGGAGGGCAGTAACGCAGTATTTT | CATSTWRAVTQYF
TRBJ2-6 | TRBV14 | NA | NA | TGTGCCAGCAGCCAAGGTAGCTCTGGGGCCAACGTCCTGACTTTC | CASSQGSSGANVLTF
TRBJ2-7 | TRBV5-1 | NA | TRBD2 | TGCGCCAGCAGCCCGGCGACGACTAGCGGTTACGAGCAGTACTTC | CASSPATTSGYEQYF
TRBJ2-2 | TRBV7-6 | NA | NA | TGTGCCAGCAGCTTAGAGGGGCCGACGACCGGGGAGCTGTTTTTT | CASSLEGPTTGELFF
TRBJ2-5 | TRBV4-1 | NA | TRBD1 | TGCGCCAGCAGCCGCCAGGGGGTCTTGGACGAAACGGAGACCCAGTACTTC | CASSRQGVLDETETQYF
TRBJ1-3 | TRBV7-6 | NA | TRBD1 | TGTGCCAGCAGCCCGGGACAGGGGGCGGCTGGAAACACCATATATTTT | CASSPGQGAAGNTIYF
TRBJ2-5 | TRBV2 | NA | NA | TGTGCCAGCGGACAAGGGCGAGAGACCCAGTACTTC | CASGQGRETQYF
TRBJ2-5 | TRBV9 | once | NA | TGTGCCAGCAGCGTAGCGACTGGCGGGGTGTACCAAGAGACCCAGTACTTC | CASSVATGGVYQETQYF
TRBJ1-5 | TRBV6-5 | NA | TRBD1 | TGTGCCAGCAGCCCCGGGACAGCCCATCAGCCCCAGCATTTT | CASSPGTAHQPQHF
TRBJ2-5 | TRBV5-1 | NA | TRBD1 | TGCGCCAGCAGCGCGGGACAGGGACTGGGGGAGACCCAGTACTTC | CASSAGQGLGETQYF
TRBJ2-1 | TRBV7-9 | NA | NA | TGTGCCAGCAGCTCCCGGACTTCCTCCTACAATGAGCAGTTCTTC | CASSSRTSSYNEQFF